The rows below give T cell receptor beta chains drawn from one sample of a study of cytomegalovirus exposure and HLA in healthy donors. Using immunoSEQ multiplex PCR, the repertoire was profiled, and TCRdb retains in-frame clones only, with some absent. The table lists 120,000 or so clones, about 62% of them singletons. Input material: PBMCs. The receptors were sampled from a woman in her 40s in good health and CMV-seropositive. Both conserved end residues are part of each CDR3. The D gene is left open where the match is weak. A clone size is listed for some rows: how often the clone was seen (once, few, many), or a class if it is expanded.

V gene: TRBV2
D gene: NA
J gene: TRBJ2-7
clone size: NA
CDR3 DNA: TGTGCCAGCAGTCCTCAATCGGACAGCTCCTACGAGCAGTACTTC
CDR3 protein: CASSPQSDSSYEQYF

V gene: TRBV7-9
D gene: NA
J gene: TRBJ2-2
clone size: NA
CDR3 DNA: TGTGCCAGCAGCCTTGGACAGGGAGGGCACGGGGAGCTGTTTTTT
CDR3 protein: CASSLGQGGHGELFF

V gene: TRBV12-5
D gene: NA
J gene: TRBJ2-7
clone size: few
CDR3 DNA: TGTGCTAGTGGTCCCACAGGGATCGGATACGAGCAGTACTTC
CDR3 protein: CASGPTGIGYEQYF

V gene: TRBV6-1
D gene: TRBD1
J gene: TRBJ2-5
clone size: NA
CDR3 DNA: TGTGCCAGCAGTGAAGAGACAGGGATCGAGACCCAGTACTTC
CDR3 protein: CASSEETGIETQYF

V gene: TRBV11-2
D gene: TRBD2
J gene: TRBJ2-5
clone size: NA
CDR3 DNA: TGTGCCAGCAGCTTAGGAGCGGGGGGGTCAGAGACCCAGTACTTC
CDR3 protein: CASSLGAGGSETQYF

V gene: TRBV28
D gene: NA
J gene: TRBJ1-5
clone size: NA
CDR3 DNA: TGTGCCAGCAGTTTTCTTTCTGCAGGGGTAGAACAGCCCCAGCATTTT
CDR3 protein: CASSFLSAGVEQPQHF

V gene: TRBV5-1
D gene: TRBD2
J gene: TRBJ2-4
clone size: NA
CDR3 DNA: TGCGCCAGCAGCCGCGCGGGCGGGAGGGCTTTGGACATTCAGTACTTC
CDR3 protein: CASSRAGGRALDIQYF

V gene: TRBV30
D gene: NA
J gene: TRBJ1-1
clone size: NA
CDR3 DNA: TGTGCCTGGACCGAGGTAACTGAAGCTTTCTTT
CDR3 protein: CAWTEVTEAFF

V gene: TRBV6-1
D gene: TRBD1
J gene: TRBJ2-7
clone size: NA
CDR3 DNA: TGTGCCAGCAGTCTGGGACAGGGCCCAGACGAGCAGTACTTC
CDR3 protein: CASSLGQGPDEQYF

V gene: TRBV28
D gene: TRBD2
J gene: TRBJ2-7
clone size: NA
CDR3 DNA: TGTGCCAGCAGTTTAGGCCAGCGGGACTACGAGCAGTACTTC
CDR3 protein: CASSLGQRDYEQYF

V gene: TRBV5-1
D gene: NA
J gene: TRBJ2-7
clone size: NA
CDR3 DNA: TGCGCCAGCAGCTTGGGTTTTGCCCGCGACGAGCAGTACTTC
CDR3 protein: CASSLGFARDEQYF

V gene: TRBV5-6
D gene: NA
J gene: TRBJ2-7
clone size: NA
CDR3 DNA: TGTGCCAGCACCTATGACAGGACCTACGAGCAGTACTTC
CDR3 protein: CASTYDRTYEQYF

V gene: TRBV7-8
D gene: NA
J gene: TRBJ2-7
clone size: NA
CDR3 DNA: TGTGCCAGCAGCTTAGGACCGACAGCTATCTCCTACGAGCAGTACTTC
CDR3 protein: CASSLGPTAISYEQYF

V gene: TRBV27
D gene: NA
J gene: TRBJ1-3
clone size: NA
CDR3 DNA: TGTGCCAGCAGTCCTGGACGGCGTCAGGGAACCCCAGGAAACACCATATATTTT
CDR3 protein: CASSPGRRQGTPGNTIYF

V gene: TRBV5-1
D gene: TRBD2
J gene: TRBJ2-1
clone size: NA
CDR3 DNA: TGCGCCAGCAGCATTAGCGGGGGGGCACGTGAGCAGTTCTTC
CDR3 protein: CASSISGGAREQFF

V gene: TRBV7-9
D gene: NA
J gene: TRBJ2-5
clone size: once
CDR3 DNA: TGTTCCAGCAGCTTGGGGGGTGAGGAGACCCAGTACTTC
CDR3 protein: CSSSLGGEETQYF

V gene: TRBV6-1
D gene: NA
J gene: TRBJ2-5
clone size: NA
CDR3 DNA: TGTGCCAGCACCCTTAAGGGGGGGTACCAAGAGACCCAGTACTTC
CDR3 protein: CASTLKGGYQETQYF

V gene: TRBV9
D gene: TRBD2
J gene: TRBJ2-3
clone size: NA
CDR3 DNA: TGTGCCAGCAACATAGCGGGGGCTAGCACAGATACGCAGTATTTT
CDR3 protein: CASNIAGASTDTQYF

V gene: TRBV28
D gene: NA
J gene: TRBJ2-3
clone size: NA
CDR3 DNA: TGTGCCAGCGTAGGGGGGGGCCACACCGATACGCAGTATTTT
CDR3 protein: CASVGGGHTDTQYF

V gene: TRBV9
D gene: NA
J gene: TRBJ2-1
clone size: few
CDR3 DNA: TGTGCCAGCAGCCAGGGATTTACCTACAATGAGCAGTTCTTC
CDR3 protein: CASSQGFTYNEQFF

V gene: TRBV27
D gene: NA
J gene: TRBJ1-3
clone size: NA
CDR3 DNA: TGTGCCAGTAGGAGTTACTCTGGAAACACCATATATTTT
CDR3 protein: CASRSYSGNTIYF

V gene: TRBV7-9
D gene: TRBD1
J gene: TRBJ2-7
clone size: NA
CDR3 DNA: TGTGCCAGCAGCTTACAGGGACAGGGTGGGTACGAGCAGTACTTC
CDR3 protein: CASSLQGQGGYEQYF

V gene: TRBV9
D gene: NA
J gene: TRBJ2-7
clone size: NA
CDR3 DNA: TGTGCCAGCAGCGTAGACGGCTACGAGCAGTACTTC
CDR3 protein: CASSVDGYEQYF

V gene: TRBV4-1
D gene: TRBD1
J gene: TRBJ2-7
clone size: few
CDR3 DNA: TGCGCCAGCAGCCATATTGGGACAGGGGGCGACGAGCAGTACTTC
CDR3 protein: CASSHIGTGGDEQYF

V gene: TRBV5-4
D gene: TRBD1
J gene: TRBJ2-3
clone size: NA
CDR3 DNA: TGTGCCAGCAGCTTGCGGGACAGTGGTGGGGATACGCAGTATTTT
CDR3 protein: CASSLRDSGGDTQYF

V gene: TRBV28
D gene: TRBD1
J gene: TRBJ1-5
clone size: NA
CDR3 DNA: TGTGCCAGCAGTTTACAGGGGGCTAAGAGCAATCAGCCCCAGCATTTT
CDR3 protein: CASSLQGAKSNQPQHF

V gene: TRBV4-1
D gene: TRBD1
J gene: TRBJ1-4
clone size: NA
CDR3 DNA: TGCGCCAGCAGCCAAGAAGGAGACAGGGGGCGCGAATCGCGTGAAAAACTGTTTTTT
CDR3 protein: CASSQEGDRGRESREKLFF

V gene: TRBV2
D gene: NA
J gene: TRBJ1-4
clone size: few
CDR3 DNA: TGTGCCAGCAGTGATTGGAGGGGGGGAGAAAAACTGTTTTTT
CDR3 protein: CASSDWRGGEKLFF

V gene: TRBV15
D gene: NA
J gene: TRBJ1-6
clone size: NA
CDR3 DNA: TGTGCCACCAGCAGAGATCGTAGCCAAAATTCACCCCTCCACTTT
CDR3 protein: CATSRDRSQNSPLHF